The source of this T cell receptor beta chain is a study of post-analysis software for immune sequencing data. Study conclusions and caveats: Patients carried roughly five TRBV segments more frequently than controls did, and TRBV5-6, TRBV5-1 and TRBV20-1 were among them.

Concerning this clonotype: Its antigen remains unknown.

TCR beta cDNA libraries included unique molecular identifiers. From the PCR reads, TCRdb called clonotypes with MiXCR, one entry per CDR3 protein. The table records about 770,000 distinct CDR3 sequences, about 43% of them present only once. The CDR3 consists of 13 residues. The germline V and J ends were trimmed by 3 bases and 7 bases, with 12 bases remaining between them. CDR1 is SGHAT, CDR2 FQDESV, per germline (reference sequence). The genes are TRBV11-1 and TRBJ1-2; weak D call: TRBD1 (6 bases). The sequencing sample was made of blood. This clonotype originated in a girl aged 5-17 years with multiple sclerosis. The CDR3 spells CASSLGQGTGYTF. CDR3 DNA sequence: TGTGCCAGCAGCTTGGGTCAGGGGACTGGCTACACCTTC. The variable domain in full, with the rest retrieved from reference TRBV11-1 and TRBJ1-2, is EAEVAQSPRYKITEKSQAVAFWCDPISGHATLYWYRQILGQGPELLVQFQDESVVDDSQLPKDRFSAERLKGVDSTLKIQPAELGDSAMYLCASSLGQGTGYTFGSGTRLTVV.